These T cell receptor beta chains were read from a single sample in a study of cytomegalovirus exposure and HLA in healthy donors. Profiling relied on immunoSEQ multiplex PCR, and the TCRdb table lists in-frame clones only, not all of them. Counted here are approximately 190,000 clones, 87% occurring once; the ten biggest clones make up around 1%. Input material: PBMCs. The receptors here all came from a boy younger than 10 in good health and CMV-seronegative. The CDR3 runs from the conserved cysteine through the conserved F or W. Each record gives: V gene, clone size, CDR3 length, J gene, D gene, CDR3 DNA, CDR3 protein. The D gene is left open where the match is weak. Clone size appears in some rows only: once, few, many, or a class for an expanded clone.

V: TRBV6-6; size: -; length: 13; J: TRBJ2-3; D: TRBD2; DNA: TGTGCCAGCGGAGCGGGAGCGAGGGATACGCAGTATTTT; CDR3: CASGAGARDTQYF
V: TRBV5-8; size: -; length: 14; J: TRBJ1-1; D: -; DNA: TGTGCCAGCAGCCGCAGGGACATGAACACTGAAGCTTTCTTT; CDR3: CASSRRDMNTEAFF
V: TRBV27; size: -; length: 14; J: TRBJ2-5; D: -; DNA: TGTGCCAGCAAGGTCCTGGGGGGCCAAGAGACCCAGTACTTC; CDR3: CASKVLGGQETQYF
V: TRBV19; size: -; length: 15; J: TRBJ1-6; D: -; DNA: TGTGCCAGCAAGACAGAGAGCTCCTATAATTCACCCCTCCACTTT; CDR3: CASKTESSYNSPLHF
V: TRBV6-1; size: -; length: 13; J: TRBJ2-3; D: TRBD2; DNA: TGTGCCAGCAGTGACGGTTGGCGGGGGTTAGAGTATTTT; CDR3: CASSDGWRGLEYF
V: TRBV19; size: -; length: 14; J: TRBJ1-1; D: TRBD1; DNA: TGTGCCAGTAGTGGGGGACAGGGGACCACTGAAGCTTTCTTT; CDR3: CASSGGQGTTEAFF
V: TRBV5-1; size: -; length: 16; J: TRBJ1-2; D: TRBD1; DNA: TGCGCCAGCAGCCCGGGGACAGGGTTGGACTACTATGGCTACACCTTC; CDR3: CASSPGTGLDYYGYTF
V: TRBV19; size: -; length: 14; J: TRBJ1-1; D: -; DNA: TGTGCCAGTAGTATAGGACAGATGAACACTGAAGCTTTCTTT; CDR3: CASSIGQMNTEAFF
V: TRBV7-3; size: few; length: 13; J: TRBJ2-1; D: -; DNA: TGTGCCAGCAGCCCGACGGGTTACAATGAGCAGTTCTTC; CDR3: CASSPTGYNEQFF
V: TRBV5-6; size: -; length: 14; J: TRBJ2-1; D: TRBD1; DNA: TGTGCCAGCAGCTCCGCTAGGACAGGGGATGAGCAGTTCTTC; CDR3: CASSSARTGDEQFF
V: TRBV9; size: -; length: 14; J: TRBJ2-7; D: -; DNA: TGTGCCAGCAGCGTAGCGAGTTCTACTACCGAGCAGTACTTC; CDR3: CASSVASSTTEQYF
V: TRBV15; size: -; length: 14; J: TRBJ2-1; D: -; DNA: TGTGCCACCAGTCCCGGGCTGCGGGGCAATGAGCAGTTCTTC; CDR3: CATSPGLRGNEQFF
V: TRBV7-9; size: -; length: 13; J: TRBJ2-4; D: -; DNA: TGTGCCAGCAGCTTGAGACAGAAAAACATTCAGTACTTC; CDR3: CASSLRQKNIQYF
V: TRBV7-2; size: -; length: 16; J: TRBJ2-3; D: -; DNA: TGTGCCAGCAGCTCACGGGAGTTGGGGGGATCAGATACGCAGTATTTT; CDR3: CASSSRELGGSDTQYF
V: TRBV7-9; size: -; length: 17; J: TRBJ2-1; D: -; DNA: TGTGCCAGCAGTTTTAGAGGTGTGGGGACTTCAGGCAATGAGCAGTTCTTC; CDR3: CASSFRGVGTSGNEQFF
V: TRBV19; size: -; length: 14; J: TRBJ1-5; D: TRBD1; DNA: TGTGCCAGTACGGGAGGGGGCTGGTACCAGCCCCAGCATTTT; CDR3: CASTGGGWYQPQHF
V: TRBV7-9; size: few; length: 19; J: TRBJ1-2; D: TRBD1; DNA: TGTGCCAGCAGCCCCTGGGGAGCTCGGGACAGGGAGCGGAGGGGTGGCTACACCTTC; CDR3: CASSPWGARDRERRGGYTF
V: TRBV6-4; size: -; length: 15; J: TRBJ2-3; D: -; DNA: TGTGCCAGCAGTGGCGGAGACTTGCCCACAGATACGCAGTATTTT; CDR3: CASSGGDLPTDTQYF
V: TRBV9; size: -; length: 15; J: TRBJ2-2; D: TRBD2; DNA: TGTGCCAGCAGCGTCAGCCCAGCGGGGGACGGGGAGCTGTTTTTT; CDR3: CASSVSPAGDGELFF
V: TRBV5-6; size: few; length: 14; J: TRBJ2-7; D: -; DNA: TGTGCCAGCAGCCCCTGGCTGGGTGCGGACGAGCAGTACTTC; CDR3: CASSPWLGADEQYF
V: TRBV4-1; size: -; length: 17; J: TRBJ2-1; D: -; DNA: TGCGCCAGCAGCCAAGATCCACTAGGGAGCTCCTACAATGAGCAGTTCTTC; CDR3: CASSQDPLGSSYNEQFF
V: TRBV10-3; size: once; length: 14; J: TRBJ2-2; D: -; DNA: TGTGCCATCAGTGAGCTTAGCGGCGCCGGGGAGCTGTTTTTT; CDR3: CAISELSGAGELFF
V: TRBV19; size: -; length: 15; J: TRBJ1-5; D: TRBD1; DNA: TGTGCCAGTAGTATCAGGGGGGTTACCAATCAGCCCCAGCATTTT; CDR3: CASSIRGVTNQPQHF